This paragraph covers one TCR beta chain sequence. The data were obtained in a study of blood T cell repertoires in COVID-19. Study details: Whether acute or convalescent, the COVID-19 samples came from the United States, Italy and Spain. Nucleic acid was either cDNA or gDNA, and it came from T cells, B-cell-depleted T cells, or PBMCs.

Trimming left V 0 bases short and J 2 bases short, with 8 bases between. The CDR3 runs 14 residues. Per the germline V gene, CDR1 is SGDLS and CDR2 is YYNGEE. Only in-frame clones appear in the TCRdb table, and some are missing; sequencing was by immunoSEQ multiplex PCR. Among tens of thousands of clones listed, 80% to 90% were seen once. This chain uses TRBV9 with TRBJ1-2; D uncertain. The sample comprised peripheral blood. The clonotype originates from a man aged 55 to 70 with active COVID-19. DNA of the CDR3: TGTGCCAGCAGCGTAGCTCCGGGAAACTATGGCTACACCTTC. It translates to CASSVAPGNYGYTF.